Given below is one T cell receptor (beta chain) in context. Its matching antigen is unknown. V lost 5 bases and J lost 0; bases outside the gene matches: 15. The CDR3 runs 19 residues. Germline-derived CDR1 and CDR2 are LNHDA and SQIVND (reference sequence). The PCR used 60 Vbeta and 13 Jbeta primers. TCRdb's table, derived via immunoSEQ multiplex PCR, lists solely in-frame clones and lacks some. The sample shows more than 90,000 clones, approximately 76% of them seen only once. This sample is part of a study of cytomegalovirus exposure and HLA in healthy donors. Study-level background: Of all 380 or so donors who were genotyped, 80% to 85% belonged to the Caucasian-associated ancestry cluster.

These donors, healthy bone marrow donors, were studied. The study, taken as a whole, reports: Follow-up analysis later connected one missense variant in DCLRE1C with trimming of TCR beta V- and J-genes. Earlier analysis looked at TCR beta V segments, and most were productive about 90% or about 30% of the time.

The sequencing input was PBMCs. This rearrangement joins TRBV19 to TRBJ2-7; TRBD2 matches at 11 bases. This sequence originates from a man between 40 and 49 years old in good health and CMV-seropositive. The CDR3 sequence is CASSPRLAGPASLSYEQYF. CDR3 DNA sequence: TGTGCCAGTAGTCCGAGACTAGCGGGACCAGCCTCGCTCTCCTACGAGCAGTACTTC.